The next 23 T cell receptor beta chains were all read from a single sample in a study of T-cell reconstitution after alpha-beta-depleted transplantation in children. Preparing the TCRbeta library involved the use of unique molecular identifiers. TCRdb recomputed calls from the PCR reads with MiXCR, one row per CDR3 protein. The sample yields about 22,000 distinct CDR3 sequences, 11% seen once. This specimen was PBMCs from the stem cell graft donor, taken from the stem cell graft. The receptor set was obtained from a human donor who donated a stem cell graft to a child with chronic granulomatous disease.

This clonotype was seen at least ten times. The gene calls are TRBV5-1 and TRBJ2-1; 15 positions match TRBD2. Germline CDR1 and CDR2: SGHRS and YFSETQ. The CDR3 length is 16 residues. V was pared by 3 bases and J by 8 bases, with 6 bases of the junction left unmatched. The CDR3: CASSSSGTSGGHEQFF. CDR3 nucleotide sequence: TGCGCCAGCAGCTCCTCCGGGACTAGCGGGGGGCATGAGCAGTTCTTC. The variable domain in full, completed from reference TRBV5-1 and TRBJ2-1, reads KAGVTQTPRYLIKTRGQQVTLSCSPISGHRSVSWYQQTPGQGLQFLFEYFSETQRNKGNFPGRFSGRQFSNSRSEMNVSTLELGDSALYLCASSSSGTSGGHEQFFGPGTRLTVL.

In this sample, this clonotype turned up many times. The V gene is TRBV7-9, the J gene TRBJ2-1, with D possibly matching TRBD1 (5 bases). The CDR3 totals 13 residues. V shed 1 base and J shed 9 bases, with 10 bases lying between them. Germline V lookup: CDR1 SEHNR, CDR2 FQNEAQ (reference sequence). The CDR3 coding sequence is TGTGCCAGCAGCTTAGAGGGGCAGGGTGAGCAGTTCTTC. Translation: CASSLEGQGEQFF.

This clonotype was counted many times. The rearrangement joins TRBV9 to TRBJ2-2, with 9 bases fitting TRBD1. V lost 0 bases and J lost 2; bases outside the gene matches: 5. Germline CDR1 and CDR2: SGDLS and YYNGEE. The CDR3 is made up of 17 amino acids. CDR3: CASSVAGTGNNTGELFF. The CDR3 nucleotides read TGTGCCAGCAGCGTAGCTGGGACAGGGAACAACACCGGGGAGCTGTTTTTT.

By its share, this clonotype is medium-sized (0.01 to 0.1%). The chain joins TRBV20-1 to TRBJ2-4, with TRBD1 identical over 7 bases. CDR1 is DFQATT and CDR2 is SNEGSKA in the germline V gene (reference sequence). CDR3 length equals 17 residues. V was clipped by 6 bases and J by 3 bases; unmatched bases: 17. CDR3 nucleotide sequence: TGCAGTGCACCGCCCCCCCGACAAGGGGGCGTCAAAAACATTCAGTACTTC. This codes for CSAPPPRQGGVKNIQYF.

This chain connects TRBV5-5 to TRBJ2-2; D is unclear. CDR1 and CDR2 from the germline V gene are SGHKS and YYEKEE (reference sequence). Trimming shortened V by 0 bases and J by 8 bases, and 8 bases separated the two germline ends. The CDR3 spans 13 residues. In DNA form, the CDR3 reads TGTGCCAGCAGCTTGGAGTTTGGGGGGGAGCTGTTTTTT. Its protein product is CASSLEFGGELFF.

This clonotype has ten or more counts. The chain links TRBV25-1 to TRBJ1-6; 7 bases line up with TRBD1. Germline CDR1 MGHDK, CDR2 SYGVNS. V shed 8 bases, J shed 7 bases, and the junction held 11 bases outside the gene matches. The CDR3 is 15 amino acids. DNA for the CDR3: TGTGCCAGCCGGATTCGGGGGACAGCAAATTCACCCCTCCACTTT. Encoded protein: CASRIRGTANSPLHF.

This clonotype was counted ten times or more. This rearrangement joins TRBV28 to TRBJ2-1; 14 bases agree with TRBD2. Per germline, CDR1 MDHEN and CDR2 SYDVKM. Germline trimming cut 6 bases from V and 3 bases from J; bases unmatched to any gene: 4. The CDR3 consists of 16 residues. The CDR3 spells CASRGTSGRDYNEQFF. Here the CDR3 DNA reads TGTGCCAGCAGAGGGACTAGCGGGAGAGACTACAATGAGCAGTTCTTC.

This clonotype was seen many times. The V and J genes are TRBV19 and TRBJ2-4, with D maybe TRBD2 (5 bases). Germline V gives CDR1 LNHDA, CDR2 SQIVND (reference sequence). The CDR3 runs 12 residues. V was clipped by 2 bases and J by 8 bases, with 7 bases between them. CDR3 DNA sequence: TGTGCCAGTAGTATAAACGGGGACATTCAGTACTTC. Its translation: CASSINGDIQYF.

This clonotype is medium-sized by share. The chain links TRBV20-1 to TRBJ1-4; TRBD1 might be the D (6 bases). The CDR3 spans 16 residues. From germline, CDR1 is DFQATT and CDR2 SNEGSKA (reference sequence). Deletions cut 0 bases from V and 8 bases from J, with 19 bases between. The CDR3: CSARDLTGRLEEKLFF. In DNA form, the CDR3 reads TGCAGTGCTAGAGATCTCACAGGGAGATTGGAAGAAAAACTGTTTTTT.

This clonotype has at least ten counts. The chain couples TRBV20-1 to TRBJ2-1; the D gene is possibly TRBD2 (5 bases). Per the germline V gene, CDR1 is DFQATT and CDR2 is SNEGSKA (reference sequence). V was cut by 3 bases and J by 0 bases, with 30 bases left in between. The CDR3 has 21 residues. The CDR3 is CSARFGVPGGPIPNSYNEQFF. CDR3 nucleotide sequence: TGCAGTGCTAGGTTCGGGGTTCCCGGTGGGCCGATCCCCAACTCCTACAATGAGCAGTTCTTC.

This clonotype was seen repeatedly, ten times or more. This chain links TRBV6-5 with TRBJ2-3; 14 bases agree with TRBD2. V lost 6 bases, J lost 4 bases, and 3 bases stayed unmatched. The germline V gene encodes CDR1 MNHEY and CDR2 SVGAGI. The CDR3 length is 15 residues. The CDR3 nucleotides read TGTGCCAGCAGAGCGGGACTAGCGGGAGCAGATACGCAGTATTTT. It codes for CASRAGLAGADTQYF.

The table lists this clonotype with many counts. The chain employs TRBV10-3 and TRBJ2-1; no firm D call. The CDR3 extends over 12 amino acids. Germline V lookup: CDR1 ENHRY, CDR2 SYGVKD. Trimming took off 3 bases at V and 4 bases at J, with 4 bases between the two ends. The CDR3: CAISDGYNEQFF. The CDR3 DNA is TGTGCCATCAGTGACGGTTACAATGAGCAGTTCTTC.

This clonotype occurred many times. The chain employs TRBV2 and TRBJ2-7, with TRBD2 identical over 7 bases. From germline, CDR1 is SNHLY and CDR2 FYNNEI. The CDR3 spans 13 residues. Losses at the gene ends were 3 bases for V and 4 bases for J; bases not matched to a gene: 3. CDR3 amino acids: CASSEGLQYEQYF. The CDR3 DNA sequence: TGTGCCAGCAGTGAGGGACTACAATACGAGCAGTACTTC.

This clonotype was seen at least ten times. J is TRBJ2-4 and V is TRBV12-3 or TRBV12-4; D not certain. The CDR3 runs to 14 residues. Trimming removed 5 bases at V and 3 bases at J, with 11 bases between. CDR3 region: CASSPGWLKNIQYF. The CDR3 coding sequence is TGTGCCAGCAGTCCTGGGTGGCTCAAAAACATTCAGTACTTC.

This clonotype was recorded many times. The chain uses TRBV12-3 or TRBV12-4 and TRBJ2-3; D is unclear. The CDR3 runs 16 residues. V lost 3 bases and J lost 0, with 13 bases in between. The CDR3 protein is CASSLEKGTSTDTQYF. Here the CDR3 DNA reads TGTGCCAGCAGTTTGGAAAAAGGTACTAGCACAGATACGCAGTATTTT.

Many counts were recorded for this clonotype. The chain recombines TRBV9 with TRBJ1-4, with TRBD1 as a possible D gene (6 bases). Germline V lookup: CDR1 SGDLS, CDR2 YYNGEE. V was shortened by 7 bases and J by 8 bases, with 15 bases between the two germline ends. This CDR3 comprises 13 residues. The CDR3 spells CASGGPYEEKLFF. CDR3 nucleotide sequence: TGTGCCAGCGGGGGCCCCTATGAAGAAAAACTGTTTTTT.

This clonotype was seen ten or more times. The V gene is TRBV3-1, the J gene TRBJ2-1; D may match TRBD1 or TRBD2 (5 bases each). CDR1 and CDR2 (germline): LGHDT, YNNKEL (reference sequence). V lost 6 bases, J lost 15 bases, and 9 bases lay in between. This CDR3 contains 9 residues. The CDR3 bases are TGTGCCAGCAGTTCTGGGGGGTTCTTC. Its protein is CASSSGGFF.

This clonotype has at least ten counts. The V call is TRBV5-1, the J call TRBJ2-1; 7 positions match TRBD2. This CDR3 region has 15 residues. Trimming cost V 4 bases and J 4 bases; bases outside gene matches: 8. CDR1 SGHRS and CDR2 YFSETQ come from the germline V gene. The CDR3 DNA sequence: TGCGCCAGCAGCCCACGGGGGGACGCATACAATGAGCAGTTCTTC. This translates into CASSPRGDAYNEQFF. The full variable domain, completed using reference TRBV5-1 and TRBJ2-1, is KAGVTQTPRYLIKTRGQQVTLSCSPISGHRSVSWYQQTPGQGLQFLFEYFSETQRNKGNFPGRFSGRQFSNSRSEMNVSTLELGDSALYLCASSPRGDAYNEQFFGPGTRLTVL.

Ten or more counts support this clonotype. V and J are TRBV7-9 and TRBJ2-2; maybe TRBD1 (6 bases). CDR3 length: 15 amino acids. The germline V and J ends were trimmed by 5 bases and 3 bases, with 13 bases remaining between them. Germline V CDR1 and CDR2: SEHNR, FQNEAQ (reference sequence). The DNA for the CDR3 is TGTGCCAGCAGCCAGGGGATAGGCTACACCGGGGAGCTGTTTTTT. It yields the protein CASSQGIGYTGELFF.

This clonotype was detected many times. This sequence joins TRBV12-3 or TRBV12-4 and TRBJ2-3; possibly TRBD1 for D (5 bases). CDR3 size: 13 residues. The V and J ends lost 2 bases and 10 bases respectively, with 13 bases between them. This chain's CDR3 is CASSLSAQGSQYF. The CDR3 nucleotides are TGTGCCAGCAGTTTATCGGCTCAGGGTTCGCAGTATTTT.

This clonotype was observed many times. The chain combines TRBV29-1 with TRBJ1-1; D remains unclear. Deletions cut 2 bases from V and 4 bases from J, with 14 bases between. Looked up from germline, CDR1 is SQVTM and CDR2 is ANQGSEA. The CDR3 is 14 amino acids. DNA of the CDR3: TGCAGCGTTGAAAACGACGAGGGAGGCACTGAAGCTTTCTTT. It yields the protein CSVENDEGGTEAFF.

This clonotype was detected ten times or more. The CDR3 DNA reads TGTGCCAGCCTGTTGGGGGGCCAGAACACTGAAGCTTTCTTT. Its translation: CASLLGGQNTEAFF. The chain employs TRBV12-3 or TRBV12-4 and TRBJ1-1; D perhaps matches TRBD1 (6 bases). V was shortened by 8 bases and J by 1 base, with 14 bases between the two germline ends. The CDR3 extends over 14 amino acids.

This clonotype was recorded many times. This chain connects TRBV4-1 to TRBJ1-1; D not certain. This CDR3 is 13 amino acids long. Trimming took 3 bases from V and 11 from J, leaving 16 bases between them. Looked up from germline, CDR1 is MGHRA and CDR2 is YSYEKL. The CDR3, as DNA: TGCGCCAGCAGCCACGGAGGGCCAACGGGCGCTTTCTTT. Translation: CASSHGGPTGAFF.